The present T cell receptor beta chain was sequenced within a study of blood T cell repertoires in COVID-19 (dated by TCRdb to between 2020 and 2021). About the investigation overall: Collaborator samples came from the United States, Italy and Spain and covered acute and convalescent phases of COVID-19. The prospective study material was composed of cDNA or gDNA derived from T cells, B-cell-depleted T cells, or PBMCs. The dataset comprised deeply sampled blood TCRbeta repertoires from subjects exposed to, actively infected with, or recovered from COVID-19. The repertoires were released in a freely available public database intended as a resource for research on the immune response to SARS-CoV-2. Samples were obtained from the ongoing ImmuneRACE study (first 160 participants) and from some 1,300 subjects provided by 6 global collaborators. Sample metadata almost always included a de-identified subject ID, COVID-19 status, age in years and sex. HLA class I and class II types, where available, came from metadata supplied by the sample provider rather than from assay-based typing. Paper-wide results and their limitations: Clinical and demographic metadata were provided uncurated, with the amount varying by source and participant.

Participants in the prospective study were enrolled through a virtual design, were aged roughly 18 to 90 years, and lived in approximately 25 United States geographic areas. In the prospective study, cohorts were assigned on the basis of participant-reported clinical history obtained from a screening survey and a study questionnaire. In the prospective study, whole blood, serum and a nasopharyngeal or oropharyngeal swab were collected from each participant by mobile phlebotomists. Over a 2-month period, participants in the prospective study had the option of providing additional blood draws and questionnaires. Before DNA extraction, blood samples from the prospective study were shipped at room temperature or frozen. Remarks on this clone: Its antigen remains unidentified. Base qualities are not recorded, but no much larger clone differs from it by a single base.

V is shortened by 10 bases, J by 0 bases, and the region joining them spans 13 bases. The CDR3, cysteine through phenylalanine, is 14 amino acids long. Only the CDR3 DNA is retained, 42 bases long and in frame from the first base. According to the germline V gene (reference sequence), CDR1 reads WNHNN and CDR2 reads SYGVQD. TCRbeta CDR3 regions were amplified from genomic DNA using the immunoSEQ Assay, a bias-controlled multiplex PCR. The original methods were these. The number of nucleated cells in each sample was estimated from the amplification of reference gene primers within the assay. To quantify the absolute abundance of each unique TCRbeta CDR3 rearrangement, sequence reads were collapsed and filtered. For each sample, productive Simpson clonality was calculated by taking the square root of Simpson's diversity index across productive rearrangements. In TCRdb, the immuneACCESS table is reduced to in-frame sequences with V and J assigned. These tables do not hold every clone; where another copy was compared, an unresolved V gene accounts for under half, and the others remain unexplained. V, J and clone size are taken as reported in that table, and D and trimming were inferred from the DNA itself. The sample contains under 350,000 clones, approximately 86% of them found a single time. Of the sample, around 4.4% is held by the ten largest clones.

This sequence originates from a woman in her thirties or forties with acute COVID-19. Recombination joined TRBV10-1 with TRBJ1-3; confidence is insufficient to name the D gene. The sample consisted of PBMCs or T cells enriched from blood (not recorded which). CDR3 region: CANQTPASGNTIYF. The nucleotide sequence is given as TGCGCCAACCAAACTCCCGCCTCTGGAAACACCATATATTTT.